A selection of T cell receptor beta chains follows, all from one sample in a study of control samples from healthy donors and cancer patients. The data were produced by immunoSEQ multiplex PCR, yet TCRdb's version contains in-frame clones alone and is incomplete. Of some 120,000 clones listed, about 95% are singletons. The sequenced material came from blood. These receptors originate from a man aged 25 to 40 in good health. Both conserved end residues are part of each CDR3. D genes are given only for firm matches. Expanded clones get a size class; other rows say once, few or many, or leave the size out.

TRBJ2-7,NA,TRBV29-1,NA,CSVESTSYEQYF,TGCAGCGTTGAATCTACCAGCTACGAGCAGTACTTC
TRBJ2-1,TRBD2,TRBV9,NA,CASSVGLAGAWDEQFF,TGTGCCAGCAGCGTTGGTCTAGCGGGGGCCTGGGATGAGCAGTTCTTC
TRBJ1-5,TRBD1,TRBV7-2,NA,CASSFGQGNGNQPQHF,TGTGCCAGCAGCTTTGGACAGGGTAATGGTAATCAGCCCCAGCATTTT
TRBJ2-7,TRBD1,TRBV5-4,NA,CASSRGTGTYEQYF,TGTGCCAGCAGCCGGGGGACAGGGACCTACGAGCAGTACTTC
TRBJ1-2,TRBD1,TRBV4-1,NA,CASSGQGGYGYTF,TGCGCCAGCAGCGGACAGGGTGGCTATGGCTACACCTTC
TRBJ1-2,NA,TRBV19,NA,CASERANPPGYTF,TGTGCCAGCGAAAGGGCCAATCCGCCTGGCTACACCTTC
TRBJ1-3,NA,TRBV9,NA,CASSFRPGPDGNTIYF,TGTGCCAGCAGCTTTCGACCGGGACCGGACGGAAACACCATATATTTT
TRBJ2-3,NA,TRBV11-2,NA,CASSYRVPTGTQYF,TGTGCCAGCAGCTACAGGGTACCCACTGGTACGCAGTATTTT
TRBJ2-7,NA,TRBV9,NA,CASSEGPGSQLGRYEQYF,TGTGCCAGCAGCGAAGGGCCAGGGTCCCAGTTAGGTCGCTACGAGCAGTACTTC
TRBJ1-2,NA,TRBV2,NA,CASPGTPNGYTF,TGTGCCAGCCCCGGGACTCCGAATGGCTACACCTTC
TRBJ2-7,NA,TRBV5-4,few,CASSLAGTYEQYF,TGTGCCAGCAGCTTGGCCGGGACCTACGAGCAGTACTTC
TRBJ2-1,NA,TRBV19,NA,CASFPGGSYNEQFF,TGTGCCAGTTTTCCCGGGGGTTCCTACAATGAGCAGTTCTTC
TRBJ2-7,NA,TRBV7-2,NA,CASSSLKGKEIYEQYF,TGTGCCAGCAGCTCCCTTAAGGGGAAAGAGATTTACGAGCAGTACTTC
TRBJ2-1,NA,TRBV6-5,NA,CASSYVQGDEQFF,TGTGCCAGCAGTTATGTACAGGGAGATGAGCAGTTCTTC
TRBJ1-1,NA,TRBV10-3,NA,CAISARVNEAFF,TGTGCCATCAGTGCCAGGGTGAATGAAGCTTTCTTT
TRBJ2-7,NA,TRBV27,NA,CASSSRGEPLYEQYF,TGTGCCAGCAGTAGTCGCGGGGAACCCCTCTACGAGCAGTACTTC
TRBJ2-1,TRBD2,TRBV6-5,NA,CASSLGLAGGSEQFF,TGTGCCAGCAGCCTCGGACTAGCGGGGGGAAGCGAGCAGTTCTTC
TRBJ1-1,NA,TRBV19,NA,CASSSRGVLGEAFF,TGTGCCAGTAGTTCCAGGGGCGTTCTAGGTGAAGCTTTCTTT
TRBJ1-1,NA,TRBV6-2/TRBV6-3,NA,CASSYSIGGTEAFF,TGTGCCAGCAGTTACTCGATCGGGGGCACTGAAGCTTTCTTT
TRBJ2-5,TRBD1,TRBV7-2,NA,CASSLQGARETQYF,TGTGCCAGCAGCTTACAGGGGGCGCGGGAGACCCAGTACTTC
TRBJ2-3,NA,TRBV6-4,NA,CASSDGTTSTDTQYF,TGTGCCAGCAGTGACGGGACGACTAGCACAGATACGCAGTATTTT
TRBJ1-2,NA,TRBV27,once,CASSSQLEDDYGYTF,TGTGCCAGCAGTTCCCAACTTGAGGATGATTATGGCTACACCTTC
TRBJ2-4,NA,TRBV7-2,NA,CASSYDLGAKNIQYF,TGTGCCAGCAGCTACGATTTGGGAGCCAAAAACATTCAGTACTTC
TRBJ1-1,NA,TRBV5-1,NA,CASSAVWMNTEAFF,TGCGCCAGCAGCGCCGTATGGATGAACACTGAAGCTTTCTTT
TRBJ2-3,TRBD1,TRBV6-1,NA,CASNLGQGATDTQYF,TGTGCCAGCAACCTGGGACAGGGGGCCACAGATACGCAGTATTTT
TRBJ1-5,TRBD1,TRBV10-3,NA,CAISGNRGTNQPQHF,TGTGCCATCAGTGGCAACAGGGGGACCAATCAGCCCCAGCATTTT
TRBJ2-2,NA,TRBV15,NA,CATRSSPNTGELFF,TGTGCCACCAGGTCCAGTCCCAACACCGGGGAGCTGTTTTTT